This T cell receptor beta chain came from a study of shared clonotypes between healthy human individuals. Data came from immunoSEQ multiplex PCR; TCRdb stores just in-frame clones and leaves some out. The table shows about 2,200,000 clones, with roughly 91% occurring only once. The naive CD8 population came from CD45RO-negative cells selected for CCR7, without terminally differentiated effector memory CD45RA+ cells. Germline trimming cut 7 bases from V and 5 bases from J; bases unmatched to any gene: 11. Looked up from germline, CDR1 is SEHNR and CDR2 is FQNEAQ (reference sequence). This CDR3 contains 14 residues. This clone was counted a single time.

This TCR was sampled from a man aged 18 to 35 in good health. Some clones in this sample may be carry-over from other donors' samples. The chain carries TRBV7-9 and TRBJ2-7; 7 positions agree with TRBD2. Sequencing used naive CD8+ T cells from PBMCs. The CDR3 loop reads CASTGGSVPHEQYF. CDR3 bases: TGTGCCAGCACCGGCGGGAGCGTCCCCCACGAGCAGTACTTC.